One T cell receptor (beta chain) is described in this entry. This sample was included in a study of Graves' ophthalmopathy and Graves' hyperthyroidism. Additional autoimmune diseases, uncontrolled infections, pregnancy or lactation disqualified patients. The CDR3 is 15 amino acids. The V gene lost 3 bases and the J gene lost 12 bases, with 23 bases spanning the gap. CDR1 and CDR2 from the germline V gene are SNHLY and FYNNEI. RNA transcripts were the template, and TCR beta CDR3 regions were amplified from them. The workflow started with a first-round RT-PCR run with HTBI primers and then moved on to a second-round multiplex PCR. In TCRdb, the multiplex PCR reads were re-called with MiXCR into one record per CDR3 protein. The repertoire includes about 620,000 distinct CDR3 sequences, 20% to 25% of them detected once, and approximately 7% sits in the top ten.

V is TRBV2 and J is TRBJ2-5, with TRBD2 as a possible D gene (6 bases). The sequenced material came from peripheral blood. This sequence was found in a woman aged 18-29 years with stable Graves' hyperthyroidism. Some clones in this sample may be carry-over from other donors' samples. CDR3 region: CASSETSSGQENKYF. CDR3 in DNA: TGTGCCAGCAGTGAGACTAGTTCAGGTCAAGAGAACAAGTACTTC.